The clone carrying this T cell receptor beta chain has a handful of counts. Its antigen is unknown. V lost 2 bases, J lost 1 base, and 13 bases lay in between. The germline V gene has CDR1 MRHNA and CDR2 SNTAGT. The length of the CDR3 is 16 residues. Second doses that came at about 4 or about 12 weeks were put together. Profiling relied on immunoSEQ multiplex PCR, and the TCRdb table lists in-frame clones only, not all of them. This sample yields about 180,000 clones, of which approximately 94% are seen a single time; roughly 1.7% belongs to the top ten. These data are taken from a study of T cell responses to AZD1222 COVID-19 vaccine. Notes on the study in general: Nearly half of unique spike-specific TCRs reportedly avoided B.1.351 and B.1.1.7 mutated regions. Clonal diversity was possibly underestimated, and the donors were mostly white British, with more females. Scientists sampled the repertoires only once the peak T cell response had passed.

Sequenced material: peripheral blood, taken 28 days after the second AZD1222 dose. The chain is built from TRBV6-4 and TRBJ2-3; D not certain. The clonotype comes from an adult who received the AZD1222 COVID-19 vaccine. The CDR3 is CASSDEGTSGTDTQYF. CDR3 bases: TGTGCCAGCAGTGACGAAGGCACATCGGGCACAGATACGCAGTATTTT.